The 17 T cell receptor beta chains given below trace back to one sample, sequenced in a study of blood T cell repertoires in COVID-19. This table comes from immunoSEQ multiplex PCR, and its TCRdb copy is limited to in-frame clones, with some not included. The sample includes approximately 89,000 clones, over 80% seen only once; the top ten take 12%. The sequenced material came from peripheral blood. All receptors come from a woman in her 70s with active or convalescent COVID-19.

The chain is built from TRBV9 and TRBJ1-4, with D maybe TRBD1 (5 bases). Germline CDR1 SGDLS, CDR2 YYNGEE. The ends were cut back, 3 bases at V and 8 bases at J, with 11 bases in the middle. CDR3 length: 13 residues. CDR3 coding DNA: TGTGCCAGCAGCGGCAGGGATTCCGAAAAACTGTTTTTT. It yields the protein CASSGRDSEKLFF.

V gene TRBV12-3 or TRBV12-4 combines with J gene TRBJ1-1; no clear D gene. Trimming removed 3 bases at V and 11 bases at J, with 13 bases between. CDR3 length equals 12 residues. Here the CDR3 DNA reads TGTGCCAGCAGTTTTTCTCTAGGTCTGGCTTTCTTT. Translating it yields CASSFSLGLAFF.

The J gene is TRBJ1-2, the V gene TRBV25-1; D call uncertain. Germline V gene sequence: CDR1 MGHDK, CDR2 SYGVNS. The CDR3 is 14 residues long. Trimming pared 4 bases from V and 5 bases from J, leaving 14 bases between. In nucleotides, the CDR3 is TGTGCCAGCAGTGCAGACGCACGGGTTTATGGCTACACCTTC. This gives the protein CASSADARVYGYTF.

The chain joins TRBV6-5 to TRBJ1-2; TRBD1 might be the D (6 bases). The CDR3 has 13 amino acids. Germline assignment: CDR1 MNHEY and CDR2 SVGAGI. V gave up 6 bases and J gave up 5 bases, with 13 bases separating them. CDR3 nucleotides: TGTGCCAGCAGCCTACCTGGACAGTATGGCTACACCTTC. It translates to CASSLPGQYGYTF.

The genes are TRBV4-2 and TRBJ2-3; TRBD1 matches at 9 bases. This CDR3 spans 16 amino acids. The ends lost 3 bases at V and 3 bases at J; junction bases unmatched: 7. CDR1 LGHNA and CDR2 YNFKEQ come from the germline V gene. CDR3 residues: CASSQGQGMGTDTQYF. For the CDR3, the DNA is TGTGCCAGCAGCCAGGGACAGGGCATGGGGACAGATACGCAGTATTTT.

This chain connects TRBV24-1 to TRBJ2-2; D is perhaps TRBD1 (6 bases). The V and J ends lost 4 bases and 6 bases respectively, with 26 bases between them. Germline CDR1 is KGHDR and CDR2 is SFDVKD. The CDR3 totals 19 residues. Written as DNA, the CDR3 is TGTGCCACCAGTGACAGGGCCCTTGCAGGGGCGCGAGGTCCCGGGGAGCTGTTTTTT. Amino acid sequence: CATSDRALAGARGPGELFF.

V and J are TRBV28 and TRBJ1-5, with a weak D call TRBD1 (5 bases). The V end was cut by 10 bases, the J end by 0 bases, with 13 bases between. This CDR3 comprises 14 residues. CDR1 MDHEN and CDR2 SYDVKM come from the germline V gene. CDR3 nucleotide sequence: TGTGCCACCTGGGACTCTTATAGCAATCAGCCCCAGCATTTT. It is translated as CATWDSYSNQPQHF.

The rearrangement uses TRBV5-1 and TRBJ2-7, with TRBD1 matching over 10 bases. V shed 3 bases and J 6 bases; nucleotides not matched to a gene: 9. The CDR3 length is 15 residues. Germline V gives CDR1 SGHRS, CDR2 YFSETQ. CDR3 sequence reads: CASSSGTGASGEQYF. In DNA, the CDR3 is TGCGCCAGCAGCTCGGGGACAGGGGCTTCAGGCGAGCAGTACTTC.

V gene TRBV30 combines with J gene TRBJ2-3; TRBD2 is a possible D gene (6 bases). This CDR3 region has 15 residues. The V end was cut by 3 bases, the J end by 2 bases, with 15 bases between. From germline, CDR1 is GTSNPN and CDR2 SVGIG (reference sequence). In DNA, the CDR3 is TGTGCCTGGAGGGCACCGCGGGGCCACACAGATACGCAGTATTTT. It specifies CAWRAPRGHTDTQYF. Complete variable domain (other parts from reference TRBV30 and TRBJ2-3): SQTIHQWPATLVQPVGSPLSLECTVEGTSNPNLYWYRQAAGRGLQLLFYSVGIGQISSEVPQNLSASRPQDRQFILSSKKLLLSDSGFYLCAWRAPRGHTDTQYFGPGTRLTVL.

This clone was seen only a few times. The rearrangement links TRBV7-2 to TRBJ1-1, with D possibly matching TRBD1 (6 bases). The CDR3 is 13 residues long. The germline gives CDR1 SGHTA, CDR2 FQGNSA. Trimming shortened V by 8 bases and J by 4 bases, and 14 bases separated the two germline ends. CDR3 DNA sequence: TGTGCCAGCGGCGCACAGGGCAGCACTGAAGCTTTCTTT. Protein product: CASGAQGSTEAFF.

A few counts support this clone. The J gene is TRBJ2-7, the V gene TRBV18; 8 bases align to TRBD2. CDR1 and CDR2 from the germline V gene are KGHSH and LQKENI. V lost 4 bases to trimming and J lost 6 bases; unmatched junction nucleotides: 8. The CDR3 extends over 14 amino acids. CDR3 amino acids: CASSLGLVKVEQYF. CDR3 DNA sequence: TGTGCCAGCTCACTGGGACTAGTGAAGGTCGAGCAGTACTTC.

DNA for the CDR3: TGTGCCAGCAGTTTATCTTTTTGGGGACAGGGGGACTACGAGCAGTACTTC. Its protein product is CASSLSFWGQGDYEQYF. The chain links TRBV27 to TRBJ2-7; 11 positions agree with TRBD1. CDR3 length: 17 amino acids. Germline lookup yields CDR1 MNHEY and CDR2 SMNVEV (reference sequence). V shed 0 bases, J shed 3 bases, and the junction held 7 bases outside the gene matches.

This clone was observed once. V and J are TRBV7-2 and TRBJ2-1; 7 bases align to TRBD1. V was clipped by 4 bases and J by 4 bases; unmatched bases: 1. CDR1 and CDR2 (germline): SGHTA, FQGNSA. The length of the CDR3 is 13 residues. The CDR3 nucleotides read TGTGCCAGCAGCTCGACAGGGTACAATGAGCAGTTCTTC. Its protein is CASSSTGYNEQFF.

The chain employs TRBV18 and TRBJ2-5; D is uncertain. This CDR3 is 12 amino acids long. V was shortened by 1 base and J by 4 bases, with 4 bases between the two germline ends. The germline V gene has CDR1 KGHSH and CDR2 LQKENI. CDR3 residues: CASSPLLETQYF. The CDR3 region has the DNA TGTGCCAGCTCACCACTTCTAGAGACCCAGTACTTC.

A single count supports this clone. An end of the junction differs from the germline gene, which may be a read error. The chain employs TRBV7-7 and TRBJ2-5, with 10 nucleotides matching TRBD1. The germline CDR1 and CDR2 sequences are SSHAT and FNYEAQ (reference sequence). The CDR3 totals 14 residues. The CDR3 is CASSLAGQGETQYF. In DNA, the CDR3 is TGTGCTAGCAGCTTAGCGGGACAGGGGGAGACCCAGTACTTC. Variable domain in full (rest from reference TRBV7-7 and TRBJ2-5): GAGVSQSPRYKVTKRGQDVTLRCDPISSHATLYWYQQALGQGPEFLTYFNYEAQPDKSGLPSDRFSAERPEGSISTLTIQRTEQRDSAMYRCASSLAGQGETQYFGPGTRLLVL.

In its sample, this clone was seen once. The chain joins TRBV5-1 to TRBJ1-1; 7 nucleotides agree with TRBD1. Germline V gives CDR1 SGHRS, CDR2 YFSETQ. The CDR3 is 16 residues long. V lost 0 bases to trimming and J lost 1 base; unmatched junction nucleotides: 6. CDR3 residues: CASSLAGGGKNTEAFF. The CDR3 DNA reads TGCGCCAGCAGCTTGGCAGGGGGTGGGAAGAACACTGAAGCTTTCTTT.

The CDR3 DNA sequence: TGTGCCAGCAGCTCCGGAGTTAGCCGTACGTCCTACGAGCAGTACTTC. This translates into CASSSGVSRTSYEQYF. The genes are TRBV11-2 and TRBJ2-7; no firm D call. CDR1 and CDR2 from the germline V gene are SGHAT and FQNNGV. V was shortened by 4 bases and J by 1 base, with 17 bases between the two germline ends. The CDR3 covers 16 residues.